Shown below are 28 T cell receptor beta chains from a single sample sequenced in a study of cytomegalovirus exposure and HLA in healthy donors. The PCR employed 60 Vbeta primers together with 13 Jbeta primers. Clones were read by immunoSEQ multiplex PCR, and TCRdb kept only the in-frame ones, dropping some. The data show more than 130,000 clones, 78% seen once. What was sequenced was PBMCs. The receptors were gathered from a male donor in good health and CMV-seronegative.

J is TRBJ2-7 and V is TRBV30, with 10 positions matching TRBD2. The J segment lost 0 bases and the V segment lost 5 bases, leaving 4 bases of the junction unmatched. Germline-derived CDR1 and CDR2 are GTSNPN and SVGIG (reference sequence). CDR3 length: 14 amino acids. In DNA, the CDR3 is TGTGCCTGGGGGGGACTAGCGTCCTCCTACGAGCAGTACTTC. Its protein product is CAWGGLASSYEQYF.

In its sample, this clone was seen a few times. The chain joins TRBV6-1 to TRBJ1-4; weak D call: TRBD1 (5 bases). Trimming shortened V by 3 bases and J by 7 bases, and 15 bases separated the two germline ends. CDR1 is MNHNS, CDR2 SASEGT, per germline. This CDR3 is 15 amino acids long. CDR3 in amino acids: CASSDLQGTGEKLFF. The CDR3 coding sequence is TGTGCCAGCAGTGACCTGCAGGGAACCGGTGAAAAACTGTTTTTT.

V and J are TRBV27 and TRBJ1-2; D is possibly TRBD1 (5 bases). The CDR3 contains 13 residues. Trimming took 8 bases from V and 7 from J, leaving 17 bases between them. Germline V lookup: CDR1 MNHEY, CDR2 SMNVEV (reference sequence). The CDR3 region has the DNA TGTGCCAGCGGATTACGGGCAGGGATTGGCTACACCTTC. This encodes CASGLRAGIGYTF.

The chain joins TRBV6-5 to TRBJ1-2, with TRBD1 matching over 10 bases. Looked up from germline, CDR1 is MNHEY and CDR2 is SVGAGI. V was pared by 5 bases and J by 2 bases, with 5 bases of the junction left unmatched. This CDR3 region has 15 residues. In DNA form, the CDR3 reads TGTGCCAGCAGTCGACCGGGACAGGGGAACTATGGCTACACCTTC. Encoded protein: CASSRPGQGNYGYTF.

The J gene is TRBJ2-3, the V gene TRBV5-1, with 8 positions matching TRBD1. Germline values: CDR1 SGHRS, CDR2 YFSETQ. V shed 0 bases and J 6 bases; nucleotides not matched to a gene: 6. The CDR3 sequence is 15 residues long. DNA for the CDR3: TGCGCCAGCAGCTTGGCAGGGGGCTTAGGGGATACGCAGTATTTT. Amino acids: CASSLAGGLGDTQYF.

The genes are TRBV5-4 and TRBJ2-7, with 8 bases lining up with TRBD1. This CDR3 is built from 16 residues. Germline loops: CDR1 SGHNT, CDR2 YYREEE (reference sequence). Trimming at V came to 4 bases and at J to 3 bases, leaving 12 bases not matched to a gene. The DNA of the CDR3 is TGTGCCAGCAGCCCCGGTCCGGGACAGGCAGACTACGAGCAGTACTTC. It translates to CASSPGPGQADYEQYF.

The rearrangement joins TRBV5-6 to TRBJ1-1, with D possibly matching TRBD1 (5 bases). Germline CDR1 SGHDT, CDR2 YYEEEE. V dropped 2 bases and J dropped 1 base, with 6 bases sitting between them. The CDR3 is made up of 13 amino acids. The CDR3 is CASSFGGNTEAFF. As DNA, the CDR3 is TGTGCCAGCAGCTTCGGGGGGAACACTGAAGCTTTCTTT.

The chain uses TRBV4-3 and TRBJ2-2; D unresolved. V dropped 0 bases and J dropped 1 base, with 9 bases sitting between them. The germline V gene encodes CDR1 LGHNA and CDR2 YSLEER. The CDR3 is made up of 16 amino acids. CDR3 nucleotide sequence: TGCGCCAGCAGCCAAGAGTATTACGGGAACACCGGGGAGCTGTTTTTT. Residues: CASSQEYYGNTGELFF.

The chain has TRBV9 and TRBJ2-7; 13 bases map to TRBD2. The CDR3 spans 20 residues. Germline values: CDR1 SGDLS, CDR2 YYNGEE. V trimming: 4 bases; J trimming: 4 bases; junction bases outside the gene matches: 20. The CDR3 DNA is TGTGCCAGCAGCCCAAACTCGGGGACTAGCGGGACGGGCCGGGGGTACGAGCAGTACTTC. Its translation: CASSPNSGTSGTGRGYEQYF.

The V gene is TRBV27, the J gene TRBJ2-7; D may be TRBD1 (5 bases). Germline-derived CDR1 and CDR2 are MNHEY and SMNVEV (reference sequence). V was trimmed by 3 bases and J by 3 bases, leaving 9 bases between them. This CDR3 has 13 residues. The CDR3 DNA follows: TGTGCCAGCAGTTTGGCAGGGCTCTACGAGCAGTACTTC. It encodes CASSLAGLYEQYF.

J is TRBJ2-7 and V is TRBV27, with D possibly TRBD2 on 7 matching bases. The CDR3 consists of 15 residues. V gave up 9 bases and J gave up 4 bases, with 22 bases separating them. Germline V lookup: CDR1 MNHEY, CDR2 SMNVEV (reference sequence). CDR3 region: CASRGGEIRRYEQYF. CDR3 DNA sequence: TGTGCCAGTAGAGGGGGGGAGATTAGACGGTACGAGCAGTACTTC.

The chain is built from TRBV6-6 and TRBJ2-2, with 7 bases that match TRBD1. The V and J ends lost 2 bases and 0 bases, in that order; junction bases with no gene match: 0. CDR1 is MNHNY and CDR2 is SVGAGI in the germline V gene (reference sequence). There are 15 residues in the CDR3. The CDR3 DNA sequence: TGTGCCAGCAGTTACGGGACAGCGAACACCGGGGAGCTGTTTTTT. This codes for CASSYGTANTGELFF.

V and J are TRBV5-4 and TRBJ2-7; possible D gene TRBD1, 5 bases. Germline values: CDR1 SGHNT, CDR2 YYREEE (reference sequence). Trimming left V 3 bases short and J 5 bases short, with 12 bases between. CDR3 size: 13 residues. The DNA for the CDR3 is TGTGCCAGCAGCTCAGGACAAGCCCACGAGCAGTACTTC. Translation gives CASSSGQAHEQYF.

The chain's CDR3 is CAQMGANGNTIYF. CDR3 nucleotides: TGTGCCCAGATGGGGGCTAACGGAAACACCATATATTTT. This chain uses TRBV30 with TRBJ1-3, with D perhaps matching TRBD1 (6 bases). The CDR3 runs 13 residues. Germline lookup yields CDR1 GTSNPN and CDR2 SVGIG (reference sequence). Trimming pared 8 bases from V and 4 bases from J, leaving 15 bases between.

This chain uses TRBV6-6 with TRBJ2-4, with D possibly being TRBD1 (5 bases). Germline lookup yields CDR1 MNHNY and CDR2 SVGAGI (reference sequence). The length of the CDR3 is 15 residues. V lost 6 bases, J lost 0 bases, and 12 bases lay in between. For the CDR3, the DNA is TGTGCCAGCAGGGACAACGCGGTAGCCAAAAACATTCAGTACTTC. This codes for CASRDNAVAKNIQYF.

The rearrangement joins TRBV27 to TRBJ2-7; a possible D gene is TRBD1 (6 bases). From germline, CDR1 is MNHEY and CDR2 SMNVEV (reference sequence). This CDR3 region has 15 residues. Trimming shortened V by 1 base and J by 0 bases, and 10 bases separated the two germline ends. In nucleotides, the CDR3 is TGTGCCAGCAGTTTATGGCAGGGGTTCTCCTACGAGCAGTACTTC. It codes for CASSLWQGFSYEQYF.

V is TRBV9 and J is TRBJ1-4, with TRBD1 matching over 7 bases. In germline, CDR1 is SGDLS, CDR2 YYNGEE. This CDR3 spans 16 amino acids. V was pared by 0 bases and J by 7 bases, with 9 bases of the junction left unmatched. This CDR3 is CASSVDPHRGGEKLFF. In DNA form, the CDR3 reads TGTGCCAGCAGCGTAGACCCCCACAGGGGAGGTGAAAAACTGTTTTTT. Drawing the rest from reference TRBV9 and TRBJ1-4, the complete variable domain is DSGVTQTPKHLITATGQRVTLRCSPRSGDLSVYWYQQSLDQGLQFLIQYYNGEERAKGNILERFSAQQFPDLHSELNLSSLELGDSALYFCASSVDPHRGGEKLFFGSGTQLSVL.

This rearrangement joins TRBV15 to TRBJ2-7; 8 positions agree with TRBD2. CDR1 is LNHNV, CDR2 YYDKDF, per germline (reference sequence). The CDR3 is 17 amino acids. The trim removed 1 base at V and 3 bases at J, leaving 11 bases unmatched. For the CDR3, the DNA is TGTGCCACCAGCAGAGCTCTTTCACTAGCGGAACACTACGAGCAGTACTTC. It codes for CATSRALSLAEHYEQYF.

As for this clone: This sequence is one base from a far larger clone and is likely a read error. The chain links TRBV6-5 to TRBJ2-7; D possibly corresponds to TRBD1 (5 bases). This CDR3 spans 15 amino acids. Germline V gene sequence: CDR1 MNHEY, CDR2 SVGAGI. Here the CDR3 reads CPSSLSDSSSYEQYF. The CDR3 coding sequence is TGTCCCAGCAGTTTATCTGACAGTTCCTCCTACGAGCAGTACTTC.

The rearrangement uses TRBV9 and TRBJ2-2; TRBD2 might be the D (6 bases). The CDR3 has 15 residues. V dropped 3 bases and J dropped 5 bases, with 14 bases sitting between them. The germline gives CDR1 SGDLS, CDR2 YYNGEE. The CDR3 reads CASSGGGKWTGELFF. Written as DNA, the CDR3 is TGTGCCAGCAGCGGAGGAGGGAAGTGGACCGGGGAGCTGTTTTTT.

The chain has TRBV14 and TRBJ1-3, with 7 nucleotides matching TRBD1. V shed 5 bases and J 2 bases; nucleotides not matched to a gene: 3. CDR3 length equals 14 residues. Germline CDR1 is SGHDN and CDR2 is FVKESK. The DNA of the CDR3 is TGTGCCAGCAGCTTGCAGGGGGCTGGAAACACCATATATTTT. It specifies CASSLQGAGNTIYF.

This clone was seen a few times. The chain carries TRBV4-3 and TRBJ1-2; the D is unclear. CDR1 is LGHNA and CDR2 is YSLEER in the germline V gene. The V gene lost 3 bases and the J gene lost 3 bases, with 11 bases spanning the gap. CDR3 size: 14 residues. This CDR3 is CASSQGGADYGYTF. Here the CDR3 DNA reads TGCGCCAGCAGCCAGGGAGGAGCCGACTATGGCTACACCTTC.

The chain is built from TRBV7-2 and TRBJ1-6; D not certain. The CDR3 totals 17 residues. V lost 5 bases and J 0 bases, leaving 14 bases between the germline ends. Germline loops: CDR1 SGHTA, CDR2 FQGNSA. The CDR3 here is CASSRSTESSYNSPLHF. In DNA form, the CDR3 reads TGTGCCAGCAGCCGCTCCACAGAGAGCTCCTATAATTCACCCCTCCACTTT.

The rearrangement joins TRBV6-1 to TRBJ2-3; 7 nucleotides align to TRBD2. CDR3 length: 14 amino acids. V shed 3 bases, J shed 5 bases, and the junction held 5 bases outside the gene matches. Germline assignment: CDR1 MNHNS and CDR2 SASEGT. CDR3 amino acids: CASSDGGGGDTQYF. The CDR3 region has the DNA TGTGCCAGCAGTGATGGCGGGGGAGGAGATACGCAGTATTTT.

This clone has only a few counts. V gene TRBV6-5 combines with J gene TRBJ2-7, with 8 bases matching TRBD1. CDR1 MNHEY and CDR2 SVGAGI come from the germline V gene. V lost 5 bases to trimming and J lost 6 bases; unmatched junction nucleotides: 12. This CDR3 has 15 residues. This chain's CDR3 is CASSLSPDRAGEQYF. DNA of the CDR3: TGTGCCAGCAGTCTAAGCCCGGACAGGGCGGGCGAGCAGTACTTC.

This clone has more than one count but fewer than ten. The chain has TRBV6-5 and TRBJ1-2, with D maybe TRBD1 (6 bases). The CDR3 is made up of 15 amino acids. Germline CDR1 reads MNHEY; CDR2 reads SVGAGI. Trimming stripped 2 bases from V and 6 bases from J, with 16 bases between. The CDR3 sequence: CASSYGWTDADGYTF. CDR3 coding DNA: TGTGCCAGCAGTTACGGATGGACAGATGCGGATGGCTACACCTTC.

The genes are TRBV5-1 and TRBJ2-2; TRBD2 agrees at 8 bases. CDR3 size: 14 residues. Per germline, CDR1 SGHRS and CDR2 YFSETQ. The V gene end was trimmed by 2 bases and the J gene end by 5 bases; junction bases not matched to a gene: 2. Here the CDR3 DNA reads TGCGCCAGCAGCTTAGCGGGGGTGACCGGGGAGCTGTTTTTT. Translating it yields CASSLAGVTGELFF.

CDR3 amino acids: CATKRGPGQGNSPLHF. The CDR3 DNA reads as TGTGCCACTAAAAGGGGACCGGGACAGGGTAATTCACCCCTCCACTTT. The V call is TRBV7-9, the J call TRBJ1-6, with 9 bases fitting TRBD1. Germline-derived CDR1 and CDR2 are SEHNR and FQNEAQ (reference sequence). This CDR3 has 16 amino acids. The V segment lost 10 bases and the J segment 6 bases; nucleotides outside the gene matches: 13.